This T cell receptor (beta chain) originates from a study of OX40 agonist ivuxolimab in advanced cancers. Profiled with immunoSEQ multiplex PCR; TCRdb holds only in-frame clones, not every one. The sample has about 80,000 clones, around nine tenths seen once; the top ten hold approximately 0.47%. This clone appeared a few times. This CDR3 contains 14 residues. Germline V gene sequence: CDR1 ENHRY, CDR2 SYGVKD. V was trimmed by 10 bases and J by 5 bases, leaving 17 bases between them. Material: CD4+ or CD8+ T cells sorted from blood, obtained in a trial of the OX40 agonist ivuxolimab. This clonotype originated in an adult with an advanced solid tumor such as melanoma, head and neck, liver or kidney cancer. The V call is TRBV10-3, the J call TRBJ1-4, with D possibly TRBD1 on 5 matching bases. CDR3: CATNPGRDNEKLFF. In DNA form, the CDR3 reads TGTGCCACCAATCCGGGGAGGGACAATGAAAAACTGTTTTTT.